This section outlines one TCR beta chain sequence together with its context. As yet, its antigen is unknown. The sample is drawn from a study of cytomegalovirus exposure and HLA in healthy donors. As for the study in general: Approximately 170 million T cells yielded 100 million or so unique TCR beta sequences in earlier analysis.

This PCR relied on a set of 60 Vbeta primers and 13 Jbeta primers. Sequencing was performed with immunoSEQ multiplex PCR; in TCRdb, only in-frame clones are kept and a portion is missing. The sample shows around 160,000 clones, 80% of them seen only once. General study results and limits: CMV antigen specificity of three CMV-associated chains was confirmed in vitro.

The junction had 4 bases not matched to a gene; V was cut back by 4 bases and J by 3 bases. The CDR3 runs 14 residues. Germline CDR1 LNHNV, CDR2 YYDKDF (reference sequence). Sequenced: PBMCs. The sequence was obtained from a man aged 18 to 29 in good health and CMV-seropositive. The chain carries TRBV15 and TRBJ2-5, with TRBD2 matching over 8 bases. In DNA form, the CDR3 reads TGTGCCACCAGCACCGGGACTAGAGAAGAGACCCAGTACTTC. Its protein product is CATSTGTREETQYF.